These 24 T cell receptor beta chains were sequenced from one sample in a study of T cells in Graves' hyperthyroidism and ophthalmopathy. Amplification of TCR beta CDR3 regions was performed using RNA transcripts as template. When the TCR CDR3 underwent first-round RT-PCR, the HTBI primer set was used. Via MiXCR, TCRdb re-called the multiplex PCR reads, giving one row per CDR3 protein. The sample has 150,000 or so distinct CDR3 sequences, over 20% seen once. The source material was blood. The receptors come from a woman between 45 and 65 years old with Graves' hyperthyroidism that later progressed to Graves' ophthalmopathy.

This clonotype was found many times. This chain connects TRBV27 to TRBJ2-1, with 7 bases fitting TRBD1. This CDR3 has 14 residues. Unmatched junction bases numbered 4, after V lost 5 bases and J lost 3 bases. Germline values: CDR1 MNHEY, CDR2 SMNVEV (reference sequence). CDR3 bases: TGTGCCAGCAGTCCCCGGACAGGCTACAATGAGCAGTTCTTC. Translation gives CASSPRTGYNEQFF.

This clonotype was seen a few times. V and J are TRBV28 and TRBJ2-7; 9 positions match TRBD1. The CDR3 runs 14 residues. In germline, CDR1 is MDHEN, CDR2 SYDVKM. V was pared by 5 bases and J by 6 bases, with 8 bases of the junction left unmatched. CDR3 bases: TGTGCCAGCAGTCCAACGGGACAGGGAGGCGAGCAGTACGTC. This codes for CASSPTGQGGEQYV.

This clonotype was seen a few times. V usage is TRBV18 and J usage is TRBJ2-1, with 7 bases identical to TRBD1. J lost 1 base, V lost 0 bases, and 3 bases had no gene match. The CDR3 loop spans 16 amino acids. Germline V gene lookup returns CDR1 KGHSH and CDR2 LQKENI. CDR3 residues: CASSPPMGQSYNEQFF. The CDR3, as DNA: TGTGCCAGCTCACCACCTATGGGACAGTCCTACAATGAGCAGTTCTTC.

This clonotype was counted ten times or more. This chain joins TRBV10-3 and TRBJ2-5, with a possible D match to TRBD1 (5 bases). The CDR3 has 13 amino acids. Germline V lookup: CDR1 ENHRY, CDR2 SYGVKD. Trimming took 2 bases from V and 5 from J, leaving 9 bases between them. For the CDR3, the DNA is TGTGCCATCAGTGAGGCAGGGATGGAGACCCAGTACTTC. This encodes CAISEAGMETQYF.

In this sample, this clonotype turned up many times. The CDR3 sequence: CASSPLGRESYNEQFF. Written as DNA, the CDR3 is TGCGCCAGCAGCCCCCTGGGGCGGGAGAGCTACAATGAGCAGTTCTTC. The chain uses TRBV4-1 and TRBJ2-1; 7 positions match TRBD2. This CDR3 is built from 16 residues. The germline CDR1 and CDR2 sequences are MGHRA and YSYEKL. J lost 3 bases, V lost 4 bases, and 9 bases had no gene match.

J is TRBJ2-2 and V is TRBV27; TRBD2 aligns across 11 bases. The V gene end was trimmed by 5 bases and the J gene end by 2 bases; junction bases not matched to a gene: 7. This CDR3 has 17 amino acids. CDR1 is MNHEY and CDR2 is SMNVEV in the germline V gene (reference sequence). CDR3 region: CASSRTSGRVNTGELFF. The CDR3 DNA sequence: TGTGCCAGCAGTCGGACTAGCGGGCGGGTCAACACCGGGGAGCTGTTTTTT.

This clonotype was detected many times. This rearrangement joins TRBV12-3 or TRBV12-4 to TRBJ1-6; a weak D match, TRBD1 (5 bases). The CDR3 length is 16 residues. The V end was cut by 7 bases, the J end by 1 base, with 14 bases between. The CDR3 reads CASTEQGGSYNSPLHF. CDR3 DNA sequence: TGTGCCAGCACTGAGCAGGGTGGATCCTATAATTCACCCCTCCACTTT.

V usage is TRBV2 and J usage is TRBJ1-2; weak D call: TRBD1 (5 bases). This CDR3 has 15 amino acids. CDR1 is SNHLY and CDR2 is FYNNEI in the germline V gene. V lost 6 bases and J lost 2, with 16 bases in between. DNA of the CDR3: TGTGCCAGCAGCCGGGACGCCCAACTAAACTATGGCTACACCTTC. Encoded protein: CASSRDAQLNYGYTF.

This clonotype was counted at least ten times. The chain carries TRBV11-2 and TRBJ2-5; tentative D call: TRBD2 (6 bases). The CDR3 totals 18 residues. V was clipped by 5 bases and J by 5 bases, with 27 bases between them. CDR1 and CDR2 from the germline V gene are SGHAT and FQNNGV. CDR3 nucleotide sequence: TGTGCCAGCAGCCTAAGGAGGTCGGCGAGTGGGGGGAGGGAGACCCAGTACTTC. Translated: CASSLRRSASGGRETQYF.

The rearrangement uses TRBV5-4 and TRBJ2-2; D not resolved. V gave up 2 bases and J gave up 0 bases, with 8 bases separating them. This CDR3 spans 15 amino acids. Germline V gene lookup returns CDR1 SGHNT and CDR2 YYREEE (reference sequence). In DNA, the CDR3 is TGTGCCAGCAGCTTCGGCCCTTCGAACACCGGGGAGCTGTTTTTT. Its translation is CASSFGPSNTGELFF.

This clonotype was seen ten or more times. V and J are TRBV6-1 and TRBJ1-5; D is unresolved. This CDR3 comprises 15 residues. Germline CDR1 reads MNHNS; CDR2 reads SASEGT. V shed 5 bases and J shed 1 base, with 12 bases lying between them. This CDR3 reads CASSYRRESNQPQHF. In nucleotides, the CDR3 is TGTGCCAGCAGTTATCGGAGAGAGAGCAATCAGCCCCAGCATTTT.

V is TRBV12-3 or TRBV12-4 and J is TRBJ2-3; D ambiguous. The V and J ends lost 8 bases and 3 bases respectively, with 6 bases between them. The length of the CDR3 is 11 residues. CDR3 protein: CASGHTDTQYF. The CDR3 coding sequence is TGTGCCAGCGGTCATACAGATACGCAGTATTTT.

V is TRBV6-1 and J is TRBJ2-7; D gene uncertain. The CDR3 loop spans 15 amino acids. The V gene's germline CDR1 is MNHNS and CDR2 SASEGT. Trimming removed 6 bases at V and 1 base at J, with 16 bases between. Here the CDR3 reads CASSKSGVASYEQYF. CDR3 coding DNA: TGTGCCAGCAGCAAGTCCGGCGTGGCGTCCTACGAGCAGTACTTC.

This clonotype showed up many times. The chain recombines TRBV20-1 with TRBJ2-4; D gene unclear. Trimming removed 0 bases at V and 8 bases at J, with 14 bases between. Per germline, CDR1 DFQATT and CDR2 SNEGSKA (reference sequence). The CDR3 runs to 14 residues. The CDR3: CSARDRAVAHIQYF. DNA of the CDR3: TGCAGTGCTAGAGATCGGGCAGTAGCTCACATTCAGTACTTC.

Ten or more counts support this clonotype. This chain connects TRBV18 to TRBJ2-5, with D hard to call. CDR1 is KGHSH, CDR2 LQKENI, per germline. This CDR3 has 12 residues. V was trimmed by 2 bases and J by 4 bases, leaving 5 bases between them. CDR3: CASSPWGETQYF. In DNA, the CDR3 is TGTGCCAGCTCACCATGGGGAGAGACCCAGTACTTC. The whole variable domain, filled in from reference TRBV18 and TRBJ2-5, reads NAGVMQNPRHLVRRRGQEARLRCSPMKGHSHVYWYRQLPEEGLKFMVYLQKENIIDESGMPKERFSAEFPKEGPSILRIQQVVRGDSAAYFCASSPWGETQYFGPGTRLLVL.

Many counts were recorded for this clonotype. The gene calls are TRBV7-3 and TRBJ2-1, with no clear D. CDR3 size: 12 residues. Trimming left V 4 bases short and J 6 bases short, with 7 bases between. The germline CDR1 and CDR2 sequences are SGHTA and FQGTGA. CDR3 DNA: TGTGCCAGCAGCTGGGATGGCAATGAGCAGTTCTTC. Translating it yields CASSWDGNEQFF.

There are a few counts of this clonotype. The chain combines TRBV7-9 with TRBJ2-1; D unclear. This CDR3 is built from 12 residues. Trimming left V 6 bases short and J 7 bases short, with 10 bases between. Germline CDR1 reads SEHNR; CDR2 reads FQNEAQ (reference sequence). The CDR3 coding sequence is TGTGCCAGCAGTCCGACACCGAATGAGCAGTTCTTC. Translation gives CASSPTPNEQFF.

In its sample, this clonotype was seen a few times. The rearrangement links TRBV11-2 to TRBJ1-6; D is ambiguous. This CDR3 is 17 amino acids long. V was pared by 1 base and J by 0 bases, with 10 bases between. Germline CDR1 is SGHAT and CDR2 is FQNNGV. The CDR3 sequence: CASSLASTVSYNSPLHF. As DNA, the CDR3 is TGTGCCAGCAGCTTAGCCTCCACAGTCTCCTATAATTCACCCCTCCACTTT.

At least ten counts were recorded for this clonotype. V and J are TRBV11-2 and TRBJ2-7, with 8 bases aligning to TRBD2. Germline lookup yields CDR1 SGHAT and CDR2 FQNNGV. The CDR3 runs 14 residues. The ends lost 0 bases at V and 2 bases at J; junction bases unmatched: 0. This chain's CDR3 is CASSLDGGAYEQYF. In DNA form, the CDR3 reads TGTGCCAGCAGCTTAGACGGGGGGGCCTACGAGCAGTACTTC.

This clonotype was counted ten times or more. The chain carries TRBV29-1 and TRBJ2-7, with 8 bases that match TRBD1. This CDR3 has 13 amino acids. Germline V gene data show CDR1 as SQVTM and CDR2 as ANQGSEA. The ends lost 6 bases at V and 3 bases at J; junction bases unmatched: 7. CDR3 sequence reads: CSVRGDRGYEQYF. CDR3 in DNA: TGCAGCGTGAGGGGAGACAGGGGCTACGAGCAGTACTTC.

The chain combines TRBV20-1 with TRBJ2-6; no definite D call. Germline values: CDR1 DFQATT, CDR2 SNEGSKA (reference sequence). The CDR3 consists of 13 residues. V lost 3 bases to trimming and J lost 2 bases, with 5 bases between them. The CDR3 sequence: CSASRPGANVLTF. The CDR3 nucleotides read TGCAGTGCTAGTCGCCCTGGGGCCAACGTCCTGACTTTC.

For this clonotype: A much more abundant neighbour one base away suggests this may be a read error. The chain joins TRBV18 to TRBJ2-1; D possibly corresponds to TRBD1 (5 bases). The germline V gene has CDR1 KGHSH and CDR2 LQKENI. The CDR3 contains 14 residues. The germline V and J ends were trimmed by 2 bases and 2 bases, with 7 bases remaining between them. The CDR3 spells CASSPGATYNEQFF. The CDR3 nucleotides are TGTGCCAGCTCACCAGGGGCTACCTACAATGAGCAGTTCTTC.

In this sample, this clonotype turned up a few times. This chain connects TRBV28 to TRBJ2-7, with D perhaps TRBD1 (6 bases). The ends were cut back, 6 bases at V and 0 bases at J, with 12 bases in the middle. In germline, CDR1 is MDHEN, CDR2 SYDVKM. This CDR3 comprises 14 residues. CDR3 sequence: CASSPGTISYEQYF. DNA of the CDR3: TGTGCCAGCAGCCCTGGGACAATCTCCTACGAGCAGTACTTC.

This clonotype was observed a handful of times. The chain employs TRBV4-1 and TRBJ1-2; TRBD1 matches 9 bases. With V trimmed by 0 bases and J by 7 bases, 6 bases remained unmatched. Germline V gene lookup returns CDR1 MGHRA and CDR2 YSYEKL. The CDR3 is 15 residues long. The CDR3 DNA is TGCGCCAGCAGCCAAGATCAACAGGGGGCATTTGGCTACACCTTC. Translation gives CASSQDQQGAFGYTF.